This entry describes one T cell receptor beta chain. Its cognate antigen is unknown. The donors were in the approximately 130-subject validation cohort; that cohort was separate from the roughly 700-subject first cohort. The protocol was immunoSEQ multiplex PCR, while the TCRdb copy is restricted to in-frame clones and leaves out a portion. The data show tens of thousands of clones, around 93% seen once. The sample comes from a study of cytomegalovirus exposure and HLA in healthy donors. V was cut by 3 bases and J by 3 bases, with 14 bases left in between. Germline values: CDR1 LNHNV, CDR2 YYDKDF (reference sequence). The CDR3 loop spans 15 amino acids. Notes on the study in general: A few CMV-associated chains proved CMV antigen-specific in vitro. Most observed TCR sequences were rare, whereas some public TCRs were detected in many donors. Cytomegalovirus association was listed for 164 TCR beta chains.

This clonotype was sampled from a young woman in good health and CMV-seropositive. The sample taken for sequencing was PBMCs. The chain recombines TRBV15 with TRBJ1-2, with a tentative D call TRBD1 (6 bases). CDR3 amino acids: CATSRGRGGDYGYTF. The CDR3, as DNA: TGTGCCACCAGCAGGGGCAGGGGAGGGGACTATGGCTACACCTTC.